This T cell receptor (beta chain) was observed in a study of molecular identifiers for immune sequencing clone quantification. TCRdb reprocessed the PCR reads via MiXCR and lists one record per CDR3 protein. The sample shows 85,000 to 95,000 distinct CDR3 sequences, around 20% of them seen only once. This clonotype was detected ten times or more. Trimming removed 6 bases from V and 3 bases from J; junction bases left unmatched: 13. The germline gives CDR1 SQVTM, CDR2 ANQGSEA. This CDR3 comprises 17 residues. The clonotype originates from a human donor in good health. Some libraries in this study had Jurkat cell RNA spiked in. This chain joins TRBV29-1 and TRBJ2-3; the match to TRBD2 covers 12 bases. The sample comprised naive CD8+ T cells from blood, with Jurkat cell RNA spiked in. Subset meaning: FACS-sorted CD8+CD4-CCR7+CD45RA+ naive T cells. The CDR3 reads CSVDELAGGDWTDTQYF. The CDR3 DNA reads TGCAGCGTCGACGAGCTAGCGGGAGGGGATTGGACAGATACGCAGTATTTT.